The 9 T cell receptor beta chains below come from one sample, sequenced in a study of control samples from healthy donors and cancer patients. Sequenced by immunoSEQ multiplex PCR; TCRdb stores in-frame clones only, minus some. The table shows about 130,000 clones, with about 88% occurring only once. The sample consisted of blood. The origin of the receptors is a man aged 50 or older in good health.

The CDR3 DNA reads TGCGCCAGCAGTTTGTCGAGCGCCGGTGTCCAAGAGACCCAGTACTTC. The encoded protein is CASSLSSAGVQETQYF. The chain combines TRBV5-1 with TRBJ2-5; D is ambiguous. The CDR3 totals 16 residues. Trimming pared 5 bases from V and 1 base from J, leaving 18 bases between. Germline loops: CDR1 SGHRS, CDR2 YFSETQ. The whole variable domain, filled in from reference TRBV5-1 and TRBJ2-5, reads KAGVTQTPRYLIKTRGQQVTLSCSPISGHRSVSWYQQTPGQGLQFLFEYFSETQRNKGNFPGRFSGRQFSNSRSEMNVSTLELGDSALYLCASSLSSAGVQETQYFGPGTRLLVL.

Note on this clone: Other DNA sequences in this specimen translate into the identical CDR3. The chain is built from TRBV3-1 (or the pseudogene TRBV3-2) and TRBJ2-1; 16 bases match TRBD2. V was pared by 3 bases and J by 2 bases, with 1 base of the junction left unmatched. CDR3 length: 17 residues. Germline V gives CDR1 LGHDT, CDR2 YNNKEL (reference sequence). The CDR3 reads CASSQGTSGGAYNEQFF. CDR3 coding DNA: TGTGCCAGCAGCCAGGGGACTAGCGGGGGGGCCTACAATGAGCAGTTCTTC.

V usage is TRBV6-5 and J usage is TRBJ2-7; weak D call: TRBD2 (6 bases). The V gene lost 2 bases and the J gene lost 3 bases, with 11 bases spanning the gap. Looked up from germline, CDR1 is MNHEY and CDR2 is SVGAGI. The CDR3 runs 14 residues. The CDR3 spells CASSYIRGIYEQYF. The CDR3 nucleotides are TGTGCCAGCAGTTACATCCGGGGGATCTACGAGCAGTACTTC.

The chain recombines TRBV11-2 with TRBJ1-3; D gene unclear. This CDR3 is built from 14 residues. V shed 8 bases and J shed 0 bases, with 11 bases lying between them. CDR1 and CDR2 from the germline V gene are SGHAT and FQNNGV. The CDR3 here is CASAPGVSGNTIYF. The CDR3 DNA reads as TGTGCCAGCGCCCCCGGTGTCTCTGGAAACACCATATATTTT.

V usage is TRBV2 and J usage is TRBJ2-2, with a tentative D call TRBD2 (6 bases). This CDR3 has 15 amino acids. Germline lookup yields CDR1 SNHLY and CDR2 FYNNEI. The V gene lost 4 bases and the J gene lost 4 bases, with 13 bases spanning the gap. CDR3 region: CASSVAETGTGELFF. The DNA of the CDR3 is TGTGCCAGCAGTGTAGCGGAGACGGGCACCGGGGAGCTGTTTTTT.

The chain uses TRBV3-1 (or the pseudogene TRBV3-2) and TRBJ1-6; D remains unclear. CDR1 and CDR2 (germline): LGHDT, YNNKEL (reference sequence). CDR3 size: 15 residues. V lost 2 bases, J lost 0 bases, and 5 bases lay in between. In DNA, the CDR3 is TGTGCCAGCAGCCAAAAGAGCTCCTATAATTCACCCCTCCACTTT. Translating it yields CASSQKSSYNSPLHF.

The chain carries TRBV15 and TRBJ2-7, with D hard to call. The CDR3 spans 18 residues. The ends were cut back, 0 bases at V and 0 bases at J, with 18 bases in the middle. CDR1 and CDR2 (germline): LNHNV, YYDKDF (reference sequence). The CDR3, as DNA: TGTGCCACCAGCAGAGAGGGCTTGGCAGGCCCTCTCTCCTACGAGCAGTACTTC. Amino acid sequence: CATSREGLAGPLSYEQYF.

The CDR3 loop is CASSQDLLGFGDTDTQYF. CDR3 DNA sequence: TGTGCCAGCAGCCAAGATCTTCTGGGGTTCGGGGACACAGATACGCAGTATTTT. The chain is built from TRBV4-2 and TRBJ2-3; tentative D call: TRBD2 (5 bases). The CDR3 consists of 18 residues. Deletions cut 0 bases from V and 2 bases from J, with 18 bases between. Germline V CDR1 and CDR2: LGHNA, YNFKEQ.

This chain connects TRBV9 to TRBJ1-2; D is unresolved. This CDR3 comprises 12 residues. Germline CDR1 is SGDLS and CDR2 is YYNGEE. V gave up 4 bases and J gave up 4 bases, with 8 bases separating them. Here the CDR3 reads CASSPGVYGYTF. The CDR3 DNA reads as TGTGCCAGCAGCCCCGGTGTCTATGGCTACACCTTC.